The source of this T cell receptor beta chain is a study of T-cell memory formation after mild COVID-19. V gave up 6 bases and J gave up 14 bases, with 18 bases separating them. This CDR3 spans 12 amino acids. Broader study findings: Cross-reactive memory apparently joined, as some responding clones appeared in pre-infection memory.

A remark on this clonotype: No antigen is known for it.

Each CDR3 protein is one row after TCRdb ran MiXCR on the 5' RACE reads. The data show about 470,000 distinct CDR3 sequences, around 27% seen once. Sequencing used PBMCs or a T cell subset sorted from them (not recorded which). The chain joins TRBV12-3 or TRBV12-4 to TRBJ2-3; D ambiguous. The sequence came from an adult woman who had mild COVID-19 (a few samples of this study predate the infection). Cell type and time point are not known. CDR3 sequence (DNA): TGTGCCAGCAGCTTATCTTGGCTCCCTCCGTATTTT. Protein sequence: CASSLSWLPPYF.